A single sample gave rise to the 12 T cell receptor beta chains below, sequenced in a study of regulatory T cells in long-lasting Graves disease. Sample time point: newly diagnosed GD, antithyroid drugs for less than 3 months. PBMCs were the source of the RNA used for TCR sequencing. Libraries of TCR beta came from iRepertoire HTBI primers plus Arm-PCR of CDR3 regions. Each CDR3 protein gets one entry after TCRdb re-called the multiplex PCR reads with MiXCR. The sample holds 380,000 or so distinct CDR3 sequences, about 17% seen once. The sample was also reused in another study, on T cells in Graves' hyperthyroidism and ophthalmopathy.

This specimen consisted of peripheral blood mononuclear cells (PBMCs), obtained at new diagnosis, from a patient treated with antithyroid drugs. The receptor source for this set is a woman under 30 with Graves disease.

This clonotype was seen ten or more times. The chain joins TRBV10-1 to TRBJ1-2; D is perhaps TRBD1 (5 bases). This CDR3 has 14 amino acids. Germline lookup yields CDR1 WNHNN and CDR2 SYGVQD (reference sequence). V was cut by 6 bases and J by 4 bases, with 15 bases left in between. The chain's CDR3 is CASSPYRDSYGYTF. The CDR3 DNA is TGCGCCAGCAGCCCTTACCGGGACTCCTATGGCTACACCTTC.

This clonotype has a count of ten or more. The gene calls are TRBV11-2 and TRBJ1-5; D perhaps matches TRBD1 (6 bases). CDR1 and CDR2 (germline): SGHAT, FQNNGV. Trimming cost V 3 bases and J 7 bases, with 19 bases left between them. The CDR3 consists of 16 residues. This CDR3 is CASSFGTQGGQQPQHF. CDR3 DNA sequence: TGTGCCAGCAGCTTTGGAACTCAAGGGGGTCAGCAGCCCCAGCATTTT. Full variable domain (rest looked up from reference TRBV11-2 and TRBJ1-5): EAGVAQSPRYKIIEKRQSVAFWCNPISGHATLYWYQQILGQGPKLLIQFQNNGVVDDSQLPKDRFSAERLKGVDSTLKIQPAKLEDSAVYLCASSFGTQGGQQPQHFGDGTRLSIL.

A word on this clonotype: Germline and junction disagree at one end, which may indicate a read error. The CDR3: CATTSDTGELFF. The CDR3 nucleotides are TGCGCCACCACCTCCGACACCGGGGAGCTGTTTTTT. The J gene is TRBJ2-2, the V gene TRBV12-3 or TRBV12-4; D gene uncertain. The CDR3 is 12 amino acids.

A few counts support this clonotype. The chain has TRBV4-1 and TRBJ2-1; D might be TRBD2 (5 bases). V was pared by 6 bases and J by 0 bases, with 12 bases between. The germline CDR1 and CDR2 sequences are MGHRA and YSYEKL. This CDR3 has 15 residues. The CDR3 is CASRAGLASYNEQFF. CDR3 DNA: TGCGCCAGCAGGGCCGGACTGGCCTCCTACAATGAGCAGTTCTTC.

This clonotype was seen many times. The genes are TRBV5-8 and TRBJ1-1; 7 bases align to TRBD1. The germline gives CDR1 SGHTS, CDR2 YDEGEE. Trimming removed 4 bases from V and 4 bases from J; junction bases left unmatched: 10. This CDR3 contains 15 residues. CDR3 protein: CASSVTGTEVTEAFF. The CDR3 bases are TGTGCCAGCAGCGTTACCGGGACAGAGGTCACTGAAGCTTTCTTT.

This clonotype was observed many times. The V call is TRBV6-1, the J call TRBJ1-1; D ambiguous. The CDR3 consists of 14 residues. Per the germline V gene, CDR1 is MNHNS and CDR2 is SASEGT. The V gene lost 6 bases and the J gene lost 3 bases, with 14 bases spanning the gap. The CDR3: CASRASGRDTEAFF. Here the CDR3 DNA reads TGTGCCAGCAGAGCCTCGGGGAGAGACACTGAAGCTTTCTTT.

Ten or more counts support this clonotype. The chain recombines TRBV11-1 with TRBJ2-5, with a possible D match to TRBD1 (6 bases). The V and J ends lost 4 bases and 4 bases respectively, with 13 bases between them. Germline assignment: CDR1 SGHAT and CDR2 FQDESV (reference sequence). CDR3 size: 14 residues. The chain's CDR3 is CASSSGTFGETQYF. In DNA, the CDR3 is TGTGCCAGCAGCTCCGGGACATTTGGAGAGACCCAGTACTTC.

The chain carries TRBV10-3 and TRBJ1-1; D is ambiguous. The CDR3 extends over 15 amino acids. V lost 5 bases and J lost 5, with 18 bases in between. The germline gives CDR1 ENHRY, CDR2 SYGVKD. This CDR3 reads CAISSPYEGRTEAFF. CDR3 DNA: TGTGCCATCAGTAGCCCATATGAGGGTCGAACTGAAGCTTTCTTT.

This clonotype was seen repeatedly, ten times or more. This chain uses TRBV5-1 with TRBJ1-2, with D unresolved. The V gene lost 0 bases and the J gene lost 4 bases, with 10 bases spanning the gap. The CDR3 consists of 14 residues. Germline V gene data show CDR1 as SGHRS and CDR2 as YFSETQ. The CDR3 loop reads CASSLARGAYGYTF. The CDR3 DNA reads TGCGCCAGCAGCTTGGCCCGCGGAGCCTATGGCTACACCTTC.

In this sample, this clonotype turned up a few times. This chain joins TRBV12-3 or TRBV12-4 and TRBJ1-3; TRBD1 matches 9 bases. CDR3 length equals 16 residues. After removal of 6 bases from V and 1 base from J, the junction contained 7 bases not matched to a gene. The CDR3 sequence is CASSLRGTGSGNTIYF. DNA for the CDR3: TGTGCCAGCAGCCTCAGAGGGACAGGGTCTGGAAACACCATATATTTT.

The DNA of the CDR3 is TGTGCCAGCAGCTCGTACCCTACAGGAGCCGGGGAGCTGTTTTTT. As protein: CASSSYPTGAGELFF. The V gene is TRBV9, the J gene TRBJ2-2, with D tentatively TRBD1 (5 bases). This CDR3 contains 15 residues. The germline gives CDR1 SGDLS, CDR2 YYNGEE. Trimming took 4 bases from V and 6 from J, leaving 16 bases between them.

This clonotype showed up just a few times. The rearrangement uses TRBV20-1 and TRBJ1-5, with TRBD1 as a possible D gene (5 bases). V dropped 2 bases and J dropped 2 bases, with 13 bases sitting between them. CDR3 length: 15 residues. Germline V CDR1 and CDR2: DFQATT, SNEGSKA (reference sequence). The CDR3 DNA reads as TGCAGTGCTAGAATCGCAGGGTATGGCAATCAGCCCCAGCATTTT. This translates into CSARIAGYGNQPQHF.